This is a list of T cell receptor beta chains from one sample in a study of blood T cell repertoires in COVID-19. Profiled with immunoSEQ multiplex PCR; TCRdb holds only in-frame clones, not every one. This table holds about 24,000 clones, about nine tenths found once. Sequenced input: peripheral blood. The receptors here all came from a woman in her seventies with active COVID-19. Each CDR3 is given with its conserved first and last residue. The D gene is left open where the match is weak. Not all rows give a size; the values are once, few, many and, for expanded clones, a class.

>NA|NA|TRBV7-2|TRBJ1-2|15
CASSLDLTGGGGYTF
TGTGCCAGCAGCTTAGATCTCACAGGCGGCGGTGGCTACACCTTC
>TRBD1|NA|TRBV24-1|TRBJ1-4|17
CATSDPGQGRGGEKLFF
TGTGCCACCAGTGATCCTGGACAGGGACGAGGAGGGGAAAAACTGTTTTTT
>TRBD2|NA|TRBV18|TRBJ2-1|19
CASSPSGLAGGRNYNEQFF
TGTGCCAGCTCACCCTCGGGTCTAGCGGGGGGGCGCAACTACAATGAGCAGTTCTTC
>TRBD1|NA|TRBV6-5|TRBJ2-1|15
CASSTSRQGRNEQFF
TGTGCCAGCAGTACCTCCCGACAGGGGCGCAATGAGCAGTTCTTC
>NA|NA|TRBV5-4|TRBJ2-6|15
CASSFASSGANVLTF
TGTGCCAGCAGCTTCGCTAGTTCTGGGGCCAACGTCCTGACTTTC
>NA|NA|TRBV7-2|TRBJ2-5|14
CASSLAGGGETQYF
TGTGCCAGCAGCTTAGCGGGGGGAGGAGAGACCCAGTACTTC
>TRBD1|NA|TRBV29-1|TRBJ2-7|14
CSVAGTGSSYEQYF
TGCAGCGTTGCCGGGACAGGGAGCTCCTACGAGCAGTACTTC
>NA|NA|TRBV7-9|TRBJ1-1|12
CASSFGNLKAFF
TGTGCCAGCAGCTTCGGGAACCTGAAAGCTTTCTTT
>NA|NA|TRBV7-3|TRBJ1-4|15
CASSRSGSRNEKLFF
TGTGCCAGCAGCCGATCCGGGAGTCGAAATGAAAAACTGTTTTTT
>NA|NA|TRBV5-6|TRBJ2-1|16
CASSIGAESSYNEQFF
TGTGCCAGCAGCATTGGAGCGGAAAGCTCCTACAATGAGCAGTTCTTC
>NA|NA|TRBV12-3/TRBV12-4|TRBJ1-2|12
CASSRGVYGYTF
TGTGCCAGCAGTCGGGGGGTCTATGGCTACACCTTC
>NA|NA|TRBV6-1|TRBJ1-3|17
CASSVFGRTVSGNTIYF
TGTGCCAGCAGTGTTTTTGGAAGGACAGTCTCTGGAAACACCATATATTTT
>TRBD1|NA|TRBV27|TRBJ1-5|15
CASSQGQGVYQPQHF
TGTGCCAGCAGTCAGGGACAGGGGGTATATCAGCCCCAGCATTTT
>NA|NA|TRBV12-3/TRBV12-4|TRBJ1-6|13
CASSLIQNSPLHF
TGTGCCAGCAGTTTAATCCAGAATTCACCCCTCCACTTT
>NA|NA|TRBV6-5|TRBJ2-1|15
CASTRAGPPYNEQFF
TGTGCCAGCACCCGAGCGGGCCCCCCCTACAATGAGCAGTTCTTC
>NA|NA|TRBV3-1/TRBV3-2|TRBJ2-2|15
CASSQGHTNTGELFF
TGTGCCAGCAGCCAGGGACACACGAACACCGGGGAGCTGTTTTTT
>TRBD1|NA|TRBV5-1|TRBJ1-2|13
CASSPGQGIGYTF
TGCGCCAGCAGCCCCGGACAGGGAATTGGCTACACCTTC
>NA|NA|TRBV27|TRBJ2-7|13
CASSSRGPGEQYF
TGTGCCAGCAGTTCCCGAGGGCCTGGCGAGCAGTACTTC
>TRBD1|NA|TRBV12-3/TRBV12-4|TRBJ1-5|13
CASSWGTDQPQHF
TGTGCCAGCAGTTGGGGGACAGACCAGCCCCAGCATTTT
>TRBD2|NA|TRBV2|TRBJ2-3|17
CASSPITLRGATDTQYF
TGTGCCAGCAGTCCCATCACTTTGCGGGGGGCTACAGATACGCAGTATTTT
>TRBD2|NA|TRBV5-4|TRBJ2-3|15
CASTKAGGLTDTQYF
TGTGCCAGCACCAAAGCGGGGGGGCTCACAGATACGCAGTATTTT
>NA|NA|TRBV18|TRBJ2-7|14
CASSPRNRADEQYF
TGTGCCAGCTCACCACGTAACAGGGCGGACGAGCAGTACTTC
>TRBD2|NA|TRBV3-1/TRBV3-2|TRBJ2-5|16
CASSQVPRGGFETQYF
TGTGCCAGCAGCCAAGTCCCCCGGGGGGGTTTTGAGACCCAGTACTTC
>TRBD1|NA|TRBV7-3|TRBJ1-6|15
CASSSPGTGDSPLHF
TGTGCCAGCAGCTCCCCCGGGACAGGTGATTCACCCCTCCACTTT
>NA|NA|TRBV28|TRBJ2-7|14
CASRVRDIPYEQYF
TGTGCCAGCAGGGTCCGGGACATACCCTACGAGCAGTACTTC
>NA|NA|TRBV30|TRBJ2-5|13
CARTGTSGETQYF
TGTGCCCGAACCGGGACGAGCGGGGAGACCCAGTACTTC
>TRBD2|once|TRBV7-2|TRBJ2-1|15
CASSLGLAFHNEQFF
TGTGCCAGCAGCTTAGGACTAGCGTTCCACAATGAGCAGTTCTTC
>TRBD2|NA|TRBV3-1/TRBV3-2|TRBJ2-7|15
CASSQVGGGGHEQYF
TGTGCCAGCAGCCAAGTGGGGGGCGGGGGGCACGAGCAGTACTTC
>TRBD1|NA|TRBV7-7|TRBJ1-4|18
CASSHCSGTGRGREKLFF
TGTGCCAGCAGCCACTGCTCCGGGACAGGGAGAGGGAGGGAAAAACTGTTTTTT
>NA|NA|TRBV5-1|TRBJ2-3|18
CASSWGSPLGPRVDTQYF
TGCGCCAGCAGCTGGGGTTCCCCACTGGGCCCCAGGGTGGATACGCAGTATTTT
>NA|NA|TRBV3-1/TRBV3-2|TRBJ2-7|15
CASSQDLQAIYEQYF
TGTGCCAGCAGCCAAGATCTGCAGGCTATCTACGAGCAGTACTTC
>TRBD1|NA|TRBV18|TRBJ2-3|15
CASSVDRGRWDTQYF
TGTGCCAGCTCAGTAGACAGGGGGCGCTGGGATACGCAGTATTTT
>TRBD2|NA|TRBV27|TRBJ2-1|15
CASSPSTSGGFEQFF
TGTGCCAGCAGTCCTTCCACTAGCGGGGGCTTTGAGCAGTTCTTC
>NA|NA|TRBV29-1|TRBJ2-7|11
CSVEGGDEQYF
TGCAGCGTTGAAGGGGGGGACGAGCAGTACTTC
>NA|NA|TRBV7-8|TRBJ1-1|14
CASSSPPLNTEAFF
TGTGCCAGCAGCTCCCCCCCGTTGAACACTGAAGCTTTCTTT
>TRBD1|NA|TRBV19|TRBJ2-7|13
CASSHGQGYEQYF
TGTGCCAGTAGTCACGGACAGGGCTACGAGCAGTACTTC
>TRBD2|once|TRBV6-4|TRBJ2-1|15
CASSDGLAGYNEQFF
TGTGCCAGCAGCGACGGACTAGCGGGGTACAATGAGCAGTTCTTC
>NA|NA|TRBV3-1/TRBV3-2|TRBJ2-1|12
CASSQDVDEQFF
TGTGCCAGCAGCCAAGATGTCGATGAGCAGTTCTTC
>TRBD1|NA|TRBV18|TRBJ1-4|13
CASSDRVREKLFF
TGTGCCAGCTCCGACAGGGTGCGAGAAAAACTGTTTTTT
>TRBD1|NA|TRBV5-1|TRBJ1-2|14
CASSSTGGPYGYTF
TGCGCCAGCAGCAGTACAGGGGGGCCTTATGGCTACACCTTC
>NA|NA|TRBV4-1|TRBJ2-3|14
CASSQDHGTDTQYF
TGCGCCAGCAGCCAAGATCATGGCACAGATACGCAGTATTTT
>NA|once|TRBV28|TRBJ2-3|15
CASSLPSAGTDTQYF
TGTGCCAGCAGTTTGCCTAGCGCCGGGACAGATACGCAGTATTTT
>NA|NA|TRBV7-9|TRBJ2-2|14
CASSLRVNTGELFF
TGTGCCAGCAGCTTACGTGTGAACACCGGGGAGCTGTTTTTT
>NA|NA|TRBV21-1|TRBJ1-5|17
CASSKERDRDSNQPQHF
TGTGCCAGCAGCAAAGAGCGGGACAGGGATAGCAATCAGCCCCAGCATTTT
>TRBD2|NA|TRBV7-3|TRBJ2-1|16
CASSLSGGLAGKEQFF
TGTGCCAGCAGCTTATCTGGGGGACTAGCGGGGAAGGAGCAGTTCTTC
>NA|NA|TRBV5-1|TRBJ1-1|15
CASSSLRGRDTEAFF
TGCGCCAGCAGCTCGCTCAGGGGCCGGGACACTGAAGCTTTCTTT
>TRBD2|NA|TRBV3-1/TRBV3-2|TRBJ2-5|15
CASSQGLAGRETQYF
TGTGCCAGCAGCCAGGGACTAGCGGGGCGAGAGACCCAGTACTTC
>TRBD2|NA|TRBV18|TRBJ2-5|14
CASSPQLGGETQYF
TGTGCCAGCTCACCACAACTCGGGGGGGAGACCCAGTACTTC
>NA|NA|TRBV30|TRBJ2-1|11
CAWSVRGEQFF
TGTGCCTGGAGTGTACGGGGAGAGCAGTTCTTC
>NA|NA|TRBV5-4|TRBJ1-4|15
CASSLGGATNEKLFF
TGTGCCAGCAGCCTGGGTGGAGCAACTAATGAAAAACTGTTTTTT
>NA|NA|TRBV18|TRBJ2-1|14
CASSPAGTYNEQFF
TGTGCCAGCTCACCAGCGGGGACCTACAATGAGCAGTTCTTC
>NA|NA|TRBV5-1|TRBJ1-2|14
CASSLAPSNYGYTF
TGCGCCAGCAGCTTGGCCCCGTCTAACTATGGCTACACCTTC
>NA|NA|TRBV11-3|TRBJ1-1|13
CASSLGRNTEAFF
TGTGCCAGCAGCTTAGGTCGGAACACTGAAGCTTTCTTT
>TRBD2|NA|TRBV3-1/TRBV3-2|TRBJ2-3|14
CASSQTSGGPGQYF
TGTGCCAGCAGCCAGACTAGCGGAGGGCCGGGGCAGTATTTT
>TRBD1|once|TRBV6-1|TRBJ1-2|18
CASSEAYAGTGYVYGYTF
TGTGCCAGCAGTGAAGCTTACGCCGGGACAGGGTATGTCTATGGCTACACCTTC
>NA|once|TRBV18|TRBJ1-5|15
CASSEASGDSQPQHF
TGTGCCAGCTCAGAGGCGTCAGGGGATAGTCAGCCCCAGCATTTT
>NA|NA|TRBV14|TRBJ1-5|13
CASSQGAHQPQHF
TGTGCCAGCAGCCAAGGGGCCCATCAGCCCCAGCATTTT
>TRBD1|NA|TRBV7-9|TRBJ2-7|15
CASSLLGQGSYEQYF
TGTGCCAGCAGCCTACTGGGACAGGGCTCCTACGAGCAGTACTTC
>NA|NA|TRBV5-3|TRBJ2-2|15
CARSQPGGCTGELFF
TGTGCCAGAAGCCAACCTGGGGGGTGCACCGGGGAGCTGTTTTTT